This TCR beta chain was observed in a study of T cell repertoires in cytomegalovirus infection. Study-level background: The study used recently identified HLA-C-restricted and well-studied HLA-B-restricted CMV epitopes. Study-wide results and caveats: Dominating the ex vivo response were TCR beta clonotypes that were CMV-specific and HLA-C-restricted. Individuals carrying CMV plus the relevant HLA were identified by cumulative frequency of public TCR beta families.

Germline CDR1 reads SGHVS; CDR2 reads FNYEAQ. The V and J ends lost 5 bases and 5 bases, in that order; junction bases with no gene match: 3. The CDR3 sequence is 13 residues long. In TCRdb, the reads were re-called with MiXCR into one record per CDR3 protein. The table includes about 47,000 distinct CDR3 sequences, around a fifth detected once. This clonotype has only a few counts. The antigen is unknown. The sequences come from CD8+ T cells from cultured PBMCs, collected from culture after CMV antigen stimulation. This clonotype was sampled from a human donor in good health (CMV status not recorded). Some clones in this sample may be carry-over from other donors' samples. The chain employs TRBV7-6 and TRBJ2-7, with 10 positions matching TRBD1. This chain's CDR3 is CASSRGQGNEQYF. CDR3 nucleotides: TGTGCCAGCAGCCGGGGACAGGGGAACGAGCAGTACTTC.